This T cell receptor beta chain was recorded in a study of OX40 agonist ivuxolimab in advanced cancers. Across the whole study: Patients assigned to dose escalation were diagnosed with hepatocellular carcinoma, melanoma, renal cell or head and neck cancer. Study observations and caveats: In the 0.1 to 3.0 mg/kg range, CD4+ and CD8+ blood T cells had expanded clonally by week 6. On average, CD8+ T cells had more expanded clones than CD4+.

The data were produced by immunoSEQ multiplex PCR, yet TCRdb's version contains in-frame clones alone and is incomplete. Found here are tens of thousands of clones, 89% of them singletons; the top ten hold 8% to 10%. A word on this clone: Its antigen is not identified.

V shed 6 bases and J 3 bases; nucleotides not matched to a gene: 1. CDR1 and CDR2 from the germline V gene are MNHNY and SVGAGI (reference sequence). This CDR3 comprises 13 residues. The chain carries TRBV6-6 and TRBJ2-3, with 9 bases matching TRBD1. The sequenced sample was CD4+ or CD8+ T cells sorted from blood, obtained in a trial of the OX40 agonist ivuxolimab. The clonotype was recovered from an adult with an advanced solid tumor such as melanoma, head and neck, liver or kidney cancer. The CDR3 coding sequence is TGTGCCAGCAGGGACAGGGGAACAGATACGCAGTATTTT. This translates into CASRDRGTDTQYF.